This is a list of T cell receptor beta chains from one sample in a study of blood T cells in healthy people across ages. TCRdb re-called the 5' RACE reads through MiXCR, storing one row per CDR3 protein. The profile shows about 700,000 distinct CDR3 sequences, roughly 32% of them singletons. Material for sequencing was blood. These receptors were taken from a woman at least 80 years old in good health. Both conserved end residues are part of each CDR3. Each record gives: J gene, D gene, V gene, CDR3 protein. D genes are given only for firm matches.

J gene: TRBJ1-2; D gene: NA; V gene: TRBV11-2; CDR3 protein: CASSLAGAGRGYTF
J gene: TRBJ1-1; D gene: NA; V gene: TRBV5-1; CDR3 protein: CASSLAVGRAGTEAFF
J gene: TRBJ1-2; D gene: NA; V gene: TRBV19; CDR3 protein: CASTPLEATASDGYTF
J gene: TRBJ2-3; D gene: TRBD1; V gene: TRBV5-1; CDR3 protein: CASRPGQGTDTRYF
J gene: TRBJ2-3; D gene: TRBD2; V gene: TRBV9; CDR3 protein: CASTRGDTDTQYF
J gene: TRBJ1-3; D gene: NA; V gene: TRBV5-5; CDR3 protein: CASSFQGASGNTIYF
J gene: TRBJ1-5; D gene: NA; V gene: TRBV30; CDR3 protein: CAWRMNQPQHF
J gene: TRBJ2-5; D gene: NA; V gene: TRBV6-5; CDR3 protein: CASSYMGEQYF
J gene: TRBJ2-4; D gene: NA; V gene: TRBV4-3; CDR3 protein: CASSQGVLAKNIQYF
J gene: TRBJ1-5; D gene: NA; V gene: TRBV18; CDR3 protein: CASSPGRNSNQPQHF
J gene: TRBJ2-1; D gene: TRBD1; V gene: TRBV14; CDR3 protein: CASSQDWTGYYNEQFF
J gene: TRBJ2-7; D gene: NA; V gene: TRBV20-1; CDR3 protein: CSARDRRGGYTYEQYF
J gene: TRBJ2-1; D gene: TRBD2; V gene: TRBV18; CDR3 protein: CASSPDTLAGGHSYNEQFF
J gene: TRBJ2-5; D gene: TRBD2; V gene: TRBV7-6; CDR3 protein: CASSLSSGGPETQYF
J gene: TRBJ2-7; D gene: TRBD1; V gene: TRBV10-3; CDR3 protein: CAIGQGNEQYF
J gene: TRBJ2-1; D gene: NA; V gene: TRBV5-1; CDR3 protein: CASSLGSQPNEQFF
J gene: TRBJ2-1; D gene: TRBD2; V gene: TRBV20-1; CDR3 protein: CSARSTSGGALQFF
J gene: TRBJ2-1; D gene: NA; V gene: TRBV5-4; CDR3 protein: CASSHRQGGNTEQFF
J gene: TRBJ1-6; D gene: TRBD1; V gene: TRBV2; CDR3 protein: CASNPRQGNSPLHF
J gene: TRBJ2-7; D gene: TRBD1; V gene: TRBV20-1; CDR3 protein: CSADFWDRGIREQYF
J gene: TRBJ2-3; D gene: NA; V gene: TRBV20-1; CDR3 protein: CSARDHQGNSGDTQYF
J gene: TRBJ2-7; D gene: TRBD2; V gene: TRBV7-2; CDR3 protein: CASSWGLAKYEQYF
J gene: TRBJ1-5; D gene: NA; V gene: TRBV5-1; CDR3 protein: CASSPTGGARDQPQHF
J gene: TRBJ2-1; D gene: NA; V gene: TRBV15; CDR3 protein: CATGQGYSEQFF
J gene: TRBJ2-4; D gene: NA; V gene: TRBV28; CDR3 protein: CASSHRGAQAKNIQYF
J gene: TRBJ1-2; D gene: NA; V gene: TRBV7-9; CDR3 protein: CASSLAETPNYGYTF
J gene: TRBJ2-1; D gene: NA; V gene: TRBV19; CDR3 protein: CASSIESGGYYNEQFF
J gene: TRBJ1-4; D gene: TRBD1; V gene: TRBV6-2/TRBV6-3; CDR3 protein: CASSQFRRGQGGEKLFF
J gene: TRBJ2-5; D gene: NA; V gene: TRBV10-3; CDR3 protein: CAISATARETQYF
J gene: TRBJ1-6; D gene: NA; V gene: TRBV6-1; CDR3 protein: CASSPKTVAPLHF
J gene: TRBJ2-1; D gene: NA; V gene: TRBV3-1; CDR3 protein: CASSQLAGGNEQFF
J gene: TRBJ2-5; D gene: NA; V gene: TRBV7-6; CDR3 protein: CASSLDAWSGETQYF
J gene: TRBJ2-2; D gene: NA; V gene: TRBV6-5; CDR3 protein: CASSYSLKNTGELFF
J gene: TRBJ1-2; D gene: NA; V gene: TRBV5-6; CDR3 protein: CASTYSSGAGYTF
J gene: TRBJ2-3; D gene: NA; V gene: TRBV20-1; CDR3 protein: CSATKEGLTDTQYF
J gene: TRBJ1-1; D gene: TRBD1; V gene: TRBV7-2; CDR3 protein: CASSSRTGSGGEAFF
J gene: TRBJ2-2; D gene: NA; V gene: TRBV28; CDR3 protein: CASSPAGELFF
J gene: TRBJ1-5; D gene: NA; V gene: TRBV20-1; CDR3 protein: CSARDESGIPSNQPQHF
J gene: TRBJ2-7; D gene: NA; V gene: TRBV7-2; CDR3 protein: CASSFTAGVGYEQYF
J gene: TRBJ2-1; D gene: TRBD2; V gene: TRBV10-3; CDR3 protein: CAISGTSGGNEQFF
J gene: TRBJ2-7; D gene: TRBD2; V gene: TRBV5-5; CDR3 protein: CASSLVAGLAYEQYF
J gene: TRBJ2-3; D gene: NA; V gene: TRBV29-1; CDR3 protein: CSVQRKDTQYF
J gene: TRBJ2-1; D gene: NA; V gene: TRBV20-1; CDR3 protein: CSAGGQGIGDEQFF
J gene: TRBJ1-2; D gene: NA; V gene: TRBV3-1; CDR3 protein: CASSPGYGEGYTF
J gene: NA; D gene: TRBD2; V gene: TRBV11-2; CDR3 protein: CASSLVTSGTYNEQYF
J gene: TRBJ2-3; D gene: TRBD1; V gene: TRBV20-1; CDR3 protein: CSALGTGDTQYF
J gene: TRBJ2-3; D gene: TRBD2; V gene: TRBV30; CDR3 protein: CAWTAGVSTDTQYF
J gene: TRBJ1-1; D gene: NA; V gene: TRBV18; CDR3 protein: CASPPGPLEAFF
J gene: TRBJ2-7; D gene: TRBD2; V gene: TRBV7-2; CDR3 protein: CASSSTSGGAEQYF
J gene: TRBJ2-2; D gene: TRBD2; V gene: TRBV27; CDR3 protein: CASSLGLAGGAGELFF
J gene: TRBJ2-1; D gene: TRBD2; V gene: TRBV20-1; CDR3 protein: CSARVGTSGSDEQFF
J gene: TRBJ2-7; D gene: TRBD2; V gene: TRBV5-4; CDR3 protein: CASSFGREGPYEQYF
J gene: TRBJ2-1; D gene: NA; V gene: TRBV7-9; CDR3 protein: CASSLGRHEQFF
J gene: TRBJ2-2; D gene: NA; V gene: TRBV7-2; CDR3 protein: CASSARPSEVITGELFF
J gene: TRBJ1-1; D gene: TRBD1; V gene: TRBV10-2; CDR3 protein: CASSGWGQAQRGEGLNTEAFF
J gene: TRBJ2-1; D gene: NA; V gene: TRBV6-6; CDR3 protein: CASSYSTRAAGRDNEQFF
J gene: TRBJ2-1; D gene: NA; V gene: TRBV7-2; CDR3 protein: CATRERGGRRNEQFF
J gene: TRBJ2-6; D gene: NA; V gene: TRBV20-1; CDR3 protein: CSASVGVGANVLTF